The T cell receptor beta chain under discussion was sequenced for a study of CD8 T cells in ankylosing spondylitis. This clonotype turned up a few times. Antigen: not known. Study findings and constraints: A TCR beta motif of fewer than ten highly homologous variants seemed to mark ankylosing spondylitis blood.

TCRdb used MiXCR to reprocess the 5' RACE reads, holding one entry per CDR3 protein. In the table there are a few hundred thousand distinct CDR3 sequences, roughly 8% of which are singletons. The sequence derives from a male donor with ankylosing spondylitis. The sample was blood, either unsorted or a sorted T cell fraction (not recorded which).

CDR3 nucleotides: TGTGCCAGCAGTCCCTTTAGTACAGGGGGCGTAGAGACCCAGTACTTC. Its translation: CASSPFSTGGVETQYF. The chain recombines TRBV6-2 or TRBV6-3 with TRBJ2-5, with 9 bases that match TRBD1. Germline V gene data show CDR1 as MNHEY and CDR2 as SVGEGT. V shed 5 bases and J 4 bases; nucleotides not matched to a gene: 11. The CDR3 consists of 16 residues.